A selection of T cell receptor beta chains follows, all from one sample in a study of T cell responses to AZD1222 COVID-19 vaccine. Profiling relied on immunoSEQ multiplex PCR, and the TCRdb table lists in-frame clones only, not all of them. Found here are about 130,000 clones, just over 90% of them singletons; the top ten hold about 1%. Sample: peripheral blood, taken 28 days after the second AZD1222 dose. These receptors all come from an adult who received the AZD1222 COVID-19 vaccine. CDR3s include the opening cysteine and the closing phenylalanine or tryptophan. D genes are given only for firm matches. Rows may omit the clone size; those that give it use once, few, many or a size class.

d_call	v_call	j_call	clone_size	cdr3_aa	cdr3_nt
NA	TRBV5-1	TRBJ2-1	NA	CASSPDYNEQFF	TGCGCCAGCAGCCCGGATTACAATGAGCAGTTCTTC
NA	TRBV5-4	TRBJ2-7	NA	CASSLAPDTPEQYF	TGTGCCAGCAGCTTGGCACCGGATACCCCCGAGCAGTACTTC
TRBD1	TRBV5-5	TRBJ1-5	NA	CASSSGQGSYQPQHF	TGTGCCAGCAGCTCGGGACAGGGTAGTTATCAGCCCCAGCATTTT
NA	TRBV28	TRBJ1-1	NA	CASSSPVLDRGMGGTEAFF	TGTGCCAGCAGTTCCCCAGTATTAGATCGGGGGATGGGTGGCACTGAAGCTTTCTTT
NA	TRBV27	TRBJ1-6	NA	CATRGWDGLNSPLHF	TGTGCGACCAGGGGTTGGGACGGTCTTAATTCACCCCTCCACTTT
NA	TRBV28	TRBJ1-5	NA	CASSGYMDINQPQHF	TGTGCCAGCAGCGGATACATGGACATAAATCAGCCCCAGCATTTT
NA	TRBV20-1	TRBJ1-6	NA	CSARPGTPLHF	TGCAGTGCTAGACCCGGCACACCCCTCCACTTT
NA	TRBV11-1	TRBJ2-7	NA	CASSLMGDEQYF	TGTGCCAGCAGCTTAATGGGGGACGAGCAGTACTTC
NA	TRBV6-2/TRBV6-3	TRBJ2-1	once	CASSYWIIQFF	TGTGCCAGCAGTTACTGGATTATTCAGTTCTTC
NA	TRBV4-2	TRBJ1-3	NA	CASSQDLLQGSGNTIYF	TGTGCCAGCAGCCAAGACCTCTTACAGGGCTCTGGAAACACCATATATTTT
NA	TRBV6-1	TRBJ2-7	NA	CASSEASRGEQYF	TGTGCCAGCAGTGAAGCGTCCCGGGGCGAGCAGTACTTC
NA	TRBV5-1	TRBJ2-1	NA	CASSLARDNEQFF	TGCGCCAGCAGCTTGGCCCGGGATAATGAGCAGTTCTTC
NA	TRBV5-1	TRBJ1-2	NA	CASSLYAGRGGYTF	TGCGCCAGCAGCCTTTACGCGGGGCGAGGGGGCTACACCTTC
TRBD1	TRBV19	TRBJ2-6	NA	CASSHRGSGANVLTF	TGTGCCAGTAGCCACAGGGGCTCCGGGGCCAACGTCCTGACTTTC
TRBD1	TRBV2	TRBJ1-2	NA	CASAEQGINYGYTF	TGTGCCAGCGCCGAACAGGGGATCAACTATGGCTACACCTTC
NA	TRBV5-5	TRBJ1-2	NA	CASSLDRSYGYTF	TGTGCCAGCAGTTTAGACAGGTCCTATGGCTACACCTTC
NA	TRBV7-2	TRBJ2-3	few	CASSLDRTARQYF	TGTGCCAGCAGCTTAGACCGAACAGCCAGGCAGTATTTT
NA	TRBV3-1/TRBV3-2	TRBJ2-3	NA	CASSQVGSSTDTQYF	TGTGCCAGCAGCCAAGTTGGCTCAAGCACAGATACGCAGTATTTT
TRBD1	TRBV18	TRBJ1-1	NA	CASSPRDRGQKAFF	TGTGCCAGCTCACCTAGGGACAGGGGGCAAAAAGCTTTCTTT
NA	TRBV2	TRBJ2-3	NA	CASSLGRDTQYF	TGTGCCAGCAGTCTCGGACGGGATACGCAGTATTTT
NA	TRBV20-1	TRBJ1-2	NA	CSAKENYGYTF	TGCAGTGCCAAGGAGAACTATGGCTACACCTTC
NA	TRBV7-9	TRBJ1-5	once	CASSLGDTRPQHF	TGTGCCAGCAGCTTAGGGGACACCCGGCCCCAGCATTTT
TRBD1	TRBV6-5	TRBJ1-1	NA	CASGPFGQGRAEAFF	TGTGCCAGCGGACCATTTGGACAGGGAAGGGCTGAAGCTTTCTTT
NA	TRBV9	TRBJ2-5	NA	CASSVEPQKETQYF	TGTGCCAGCAGCGTAGAGCCCCAGAAAGAGACCCAGTACTTC
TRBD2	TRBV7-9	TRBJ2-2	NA	CASSPGGTLITTGELFF	TGTGCCAGCAGCCCGGGAGGGACACTGATAACCACCGGGGAGCTGTTTTTT